The 15 T cell receptor beta chains below come from one sample, sequenced in a study of T cell repertoires in cytomegalovirus infection. A single record per CDR3 protein comes from TCRdb applying MiXCR to the reads. Of around 430,000 distinct CDR3 sequences listed, 40% to 50% are singletons. What these receptors recognize is not known. Sequenced material: cultured PBMCs, taken from culture after CMV antigen stimulation. These receptors originate from a human donor in good health (CMV status not recorded). Some clones in this sample may be carry-over from other donors' samples.

V gene TRBV7-2 combines with J gene TRBJ1-1; D possibly corresponds to TRBD1 (5 bases). This CDR3 has 16 amino acids. The V and J ends lost 1 base and 0 bases respectively, with 12 bases between them. Germline assignment: CDR1 SGHTA and CDR2 FQGNSA. The CDR3 DNA reads TGTGCCAGCAGCTTAGATCCGGACACAATGAACACTGAAGCTTTCTTT. As protein: CASSLDPDTMNTEAFF.

This clonotype was found many times. The rearrangement uses TRBV7-8 and TRBJ1-1; weak D call: TRBD1 (5 bases). V gave up 3 bases and J gave up 4 bases, with 15 bases separating them. Germline loops: CDR1 SGHVS, CDR2 FQNEAQ. This CDR3 is 15 amino acids long. CDR3: CASSFPLGVGTEAFF. CDR3 coding DNA: TGTGCCAGCAGCTTCCCCCTAGGGGTTGGCACTGAAGCTTTCTTT.

This clonotype showed up many times. The chain links TRBV7-2 to TRBJ2-1; 11 nucleotides agree with TRBD2. The V segment lost 3 bases and the J segment 1 base; nucleotides outside the gene matches: 2. Germline V gene lookup returns CDR1 SGHTA and CDR2 FQGNSA. The CDR3 spans 16 residues. CDR3 in DNA: TGTGCCAGCAGCTTGTCTAGCGGGGGGTCCTACAATGAGCAGTTCTTC. Translated, it gives CASSLSSGGSYNEQFF.

This sequence joins TRBV7-2 and TRBJ2-7, with D maybe TRBD2 (6 bases). Germline V gene data show CDR1 as SGHTA and CDR2 as FQGNSA. This CDR3 comprises 13 residues. V was shortened by 2 bases and J by 7 bases, with 12 bases between the two germline ends. Here the CDR3 DNA reads TGTGCCAGCAGCTTAAGCTACCGGGGGGAGCAGTACTTC. This translates into CASSLSYRGEQYF.

This clonotype was seen repeatedly, ten times or more. The genes are TRBV7-9 and TRBJ1-1; D not certain. Looked up from germline, CDR1 is SEHNR and CDR2 is FQNEAQ (reference sequence). The V end was cut by 3 bases, the J end by 5 bases, with 7 bases between. The CDR3 contains 12 residues. The CDR3 is CASSLSGTEAFF. The CDR3 DNA reads TGTGCCAGCAGCTTGAGTGGGACTGAAGCTTTCTTT.

The chain employs TRBV10-3 and TRBJ1-5, with TRBD1 identical over 8 bases. The ends lost 4 bases at V and 7 bases at J; junction bases unmatched: 9. This CDR3 comprises 15 residues. Germline V CDR1 and CDR2: ENHRY, SYGVKD. CDR3 residues: CAISGGRGRGQPQHF. The CDR3, as DNA: TGTGCCATCAGTGGAGGCAGGGGGCGCGGGCAGCCCCAGCATTTT.

The chain uses TRBV6-1 and TRBJ2-4, with 10 nucleotides matching TRBD2. The CDR3 length is 17 residues. Trimming at V came to 4 bases and at J to 0 bases, leaving 6 bases not matched to a gene. The germline CDR1 and CDR2 sequences are MNHNS and SASEGT. The DNA for the CDR3 is TGTGCCAGCAGTGCTCTAGCGGGAGCGGTAGCCAAAAACATTCAGTACTTC. Amino acid sequence: CASSALAGAVAKNIQYF.

This chain connects TRBV2 to TRBJ2-7; the D is unclear. CDR1 is SNHLY, CDR2 FYNNEI, per germline. The V end was cut by 7 bases, the J end by 2 bases, with 9 bases between. The CDR3 is made up of 12 amino acids. In nucleotides, the CDR3 is TGTGCCAGCAAAAGCGAAGCCTACGAGCAGTACTTC. Its protein product is CASKSEAYEQYF.

J is TRBJ2-2 and V is TRBV5-1; the D is unclear. V lost 3 bases, J lost 0 bases, and 6 bases lay in between. The CDR3 is 14 amino acids. From germline, CDR1 is SGHRS and CDR2 YFSETQ. The CDR3 region has the DNA TGCGCCAGCAGCTATCGAGCGAACACCGGGGAGCTGTTTTTT. Translating gives CASSYRANTGELFF.

This clonotype was detected only once. This chain links TRBV20-1 with TRBJ1-1; D gene ambiguous. The CDR3 covers 12 residues. CDR1 DFQATT and CDR2 SNEGSKA come from the germline V gene (reference sequence). V was clipped by 1 base and J by 9 bases, with 12 bases between them. CDR3 coding DNA: TGCAGTGCTAGAGGTAGATGGCAGAAAGCTTTCTTT. Amino acid sequence: CSARGRWQKAFF.

The rearrangement joins TRBV4-3 to TRBJ2-7, with D perhaps matching TRBD1 (5 bases). The CDR3 length is 14 residues. The germline gives CDR1 LGHNA, CDR2 YSLEER. The V and J ends lost 1 base and 4 bases respectively, with 11 bases between them. The CDR3 nucleotides are TGCGCCAGCAGCCAAGTAGGGGCCAGGTACGAGCAGTACTTC. As protein: CASSQVGARYEQYF.

The J gene is TRBJ2-1, the V gene TRBV4-1, with D possibly called TRBD1 or TRBD2 (6 bases each). The CDR3 length is 15 residues. V lost 1 base and J 6 bases, leaving 13 bases between the germline ends. Per the germline V gene, CDR1 is MGHRA and CDR2 is YSYEKL. Here the CDR3 DNA reads TGCGCCAGCAGCCAAGGGAGTGAGGGGGGCAATGAGCAGTTCTTC. This encodes CASSQGSEGGNEQFF.

CDR3 amino acids: CASSLTSTVRTDTQYF. CDR3 DNA: TGTGCCAGCAGCTTAACTAGTACCGTTCGCACAGATACGCAGTATTTT. The chain couples TRBV7-6 to TRBJ2-3; a weak D match, TRBD2 (5 bases). Germline CDR1 is SGHVS and CDR2 is FNYEAQ. The CDR3 loop spans 16 amino acids. V was cut by 2 bases and J by 1 base, with 13 bases left in between.

This clonotype was counted between two and nine times. V gene TRBV7-2 combines with J gene TRBJ2-1, with D perhaps given as TRBD1 or TRBD2 (6 bases each). The CDR3 is 15 residues long. Germline V gene data show CDR1 as SGHTA and CDR2 as FQGNSA. The V gene lost 2 bases and the J gene lost 3 bases, with 11 bases spanning the gap. This CDR3 reads CASSLTEGDYNEQFF. CDR3 nucleotide sequence: TGTGCCAGCAGCTTAACGGAGGGGGACTACAATGAGCAGTTCTTC.

V gene TRBV12-3 or TRBV12-4 combines with J gene TRBJ2-6; D unclear. This CDR3 has 15 amino acids. The germline V and J ends were trimmed by 3 bases and 1 base, with 7 bases remaining between them. CDR3 amino acids: CASSFFPSGANVLTF. The DNA of the CDR3 is TGTGCCAGCAGTTTCTTTCCTTCTGGGGCCAACGTCCTGACTTTC.